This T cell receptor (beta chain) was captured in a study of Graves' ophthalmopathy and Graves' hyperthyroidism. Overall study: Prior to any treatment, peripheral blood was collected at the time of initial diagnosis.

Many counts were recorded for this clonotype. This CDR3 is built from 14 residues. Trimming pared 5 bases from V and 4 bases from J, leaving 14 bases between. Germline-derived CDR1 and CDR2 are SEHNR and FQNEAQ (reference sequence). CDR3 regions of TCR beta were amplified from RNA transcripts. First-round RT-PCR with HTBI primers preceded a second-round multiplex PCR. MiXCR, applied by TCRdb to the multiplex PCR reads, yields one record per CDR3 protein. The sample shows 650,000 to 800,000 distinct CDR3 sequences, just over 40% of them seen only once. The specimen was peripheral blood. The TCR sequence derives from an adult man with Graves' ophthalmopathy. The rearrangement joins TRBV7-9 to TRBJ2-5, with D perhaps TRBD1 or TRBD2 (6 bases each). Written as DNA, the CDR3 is TGTGCCAGCAGCCCGAAGGGGGGAGGAGAGACCCAGTACTTC. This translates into CASSPKGGGETQYF.